These 5 T cell receptor beta chains originate from one sample sequenced in a study of CXCR3-negative and CXCR3-positive naive CD8 T cells. cDNA libraries for TRB were generated by 5' RACE incorporating UMI labels. After re-calling the 5' RACE reads, TCRdb lists one entry per CDR3 protein, DNA absent. This table lists over 100,000 distinct CDR3 sequences. For these TCRs, the target antigens are not known. Notes on the study in general: Naive cells that were CXCR3-positive had more hydrophobic TRB CDR3s (compared with CXCR3-negative naive cells).

The sample taken for sequencing was naive CXCR3+ CD8+ T cells from blood. Subset indicated: CD45RO-CCR7+CD27+CD95- naive CD8+ T cells expressing CXCR3 (TNR3+). The receptors were sampled from a human donor in good health. Some clones in this sample may be carry-over from other donors' samples.

The genes are TRBV2 and TRBJ2-7; TCRdb selects TRBD1, and the lack of DNA leaves this call unchecked. The CDR3 totals 16 residues. CDR1 SNHLY and CDR2 FYNNEI come from the germline V gene. CDR3: CASSDGGRIVSYEQYF.

The chain combines TRBV7-8 with TRBJ2-5; TCRdb designates TRBD1, a call that cannot be tested without DNA. CDR1 is SGHVS and CDR2 is FQNEAQ in the germline V gene. This CDR3 has 18 amino acids. This chain's CDR3 is CASSLEDRQWGFQETQYF.

The chain employs TRBV19 and TRBJ2-6; TCRdb's D call, TRBD2, is unchecked because there is no DNA. The CDR3 has 17 amino acids. The germline V gene has CDR1 LNHDA and CDR2 SQIVND (reference sequence). The CDR3: CASSVTGLSSGANVLTF.

This chain connects TRBV28 to TRBJ2-1; TCRdb lists TRBD1, though no DNA is available to test this call. CDR3 length: 14 residues. Germline assignment: CDR1 MDHEN and CDR2 SYDVKM. This chain's CDR3 is CASSRQGGYTEQFF.

This chain joins TRBV11-2 and TRBJ2-1; the TCRdb D gene call, TRBD2, has no DNA to confirm it. Germline CDR1 SGHAT, CDR2 FQNNGV. The CDR3 contains 13 residues. The chain's CDR3 is CASSLGVSGEQFF.